This T cell receptor (beta chain) was captured in a study of cytomegalovirus exposure and HLA in healthy donors (TCRdb year 2017). Some background on the complete study: According to an earlier analysis of several hundred of the donors, 150 million to 200 million T cells yielded over 100 million unique TCR beta sequences and about 300 Gb of sequence data. An early release covering more than 500 HLA-typed donors comprised approximately 300 gigabases of sequencing data and around 80 million unique TCR sequences. Of the roughly 400 genotyped donors, approximately 83% fell in the genetic ancestry cluster associated with self-reported Caucasian donors. The study aimed to test whether cataloging public T cell receptors could reveal signatures of past pathogen exposure. The T cell repertoires of several hundred subjects were profiled by immunosequencing and related to cytomegalovirus serostatus. In addition to the first cohort of 500 to 850 subjects, a separate validation cohort of 120 different subjects was used. High-throughput TCR immunosequencing, statistical association of individual TCRs with disease status, and machine learning were combined to predict cytomegalovirus infection status. A later analysis re-examined previously published TCR beta repertoires from around 670 donors and added high-resolution HLA genotyping to investigate patterns of TCR occurrence. In the later analysis, no new phenotypic data were used to find candidate immune exposures; instead, reliance was placed on TCR beta sequences and their occurrence across donors. To decide whether each TCR beta V gene segment behaved as functional or pseudogenic, an earlier analysis of several hundred of the donors relied on high-throughput TCR beta sequencing. Donor age, sex, ethnicity and CMV serostatus were compiled together with the repertoire data. A later genetic analysis took genome-wide SNP genotypes for 398 of the 666 donors and used that subset as a discovery cohort. All discovery cohort repertoires had been generated using a single sequencing platform. HLA typing covered class I and class II loci at four-digit resolution. Typing coverage varied by locus: roughly 620-640 donors for A, B, C, DRB1 and DQB1; roughly 500 for DQA1; around 570 for DPA1; more than 450 for DPB1. A handful of DR-DQ haplotypes were handled as single units for association and clustering because linkage in the cohort was strong. On average, roughly 240,000 unique TCR beta nucleotide sequences were sequenced per donor among a few hundred genotyped donors of the cohort, with roughly 18% of those sequences being non-productive.

Paper-wide results and their limitations: Compared with equally common non-associated chains, HLA-associated TCR beta chains in a later analysis were more clonally expanded and had lower generation probabilities. A later analysis found that TCR association rates varied across HLA loci, with DRB1 alleles showing the most associated TCRs and HLA-C alleles the fewest. Most TCR sequences were observed very rarely across donors, whereas some public TCRs were present in many individuals. A later analysis reported that several top co-occurrence clusters appeared linked to parvovirus B19, influenza, CMV and Epstein-Barr virus. When HLA alleles, especially DR and DQ, strongly co-occurred, attributing TCR associations to individual alleles was difficult. Sequencing depth was assumed to be roughly uniform across donors in the presence/absence analyses, though that assumption may not hold. A total of fewer than 200 TCR beta chains were listed by the study as associated with cytomegalovirus. A cluster of highly shared sequence variants was judged likely to be a technical artifact of the sequencing pipeline. Broadly in line with IMGT annotations, most TCR beta V segments showed up in productive rearrangements about 87% or about 30% of the time in an earlier analysis of some 590 of the donors. Immune exposure information for the cohort was limited to CMV serostatus. A further reported finding was that TCR beta sequences accurately predicted the HLA-A and HLA-B alleles for most subjects in the first cohort. According to a later genetic analysis, donors in an Asian-associated ancestry cluster had fewer N-insertions in productive TCRs than the approximately 630-donor mean. Because HLA typing was missing for some donors at each locus, association tests included only the typed subset. In vitro tests confirmed that three of the cytomegalovirus-associated TCR beta chains recognize cytomegalovirus antigens. Linkage disequilibrium might explain the correlated functional status among segregating V segments, but an unknown experimental factor could not be ruled out. Some IMGT-functional V segments, including TRBV6-2 and TRBV6-3, could not be distinguished by the 87-base-pair reads and were therefore excluded. The classifier was reported to diagnose cytomegalovirus status with high specificity and sensitivity in both the original and validation cohorts. A later analysis associated 16,951 TCR beta sequences with specific HLA alleles at a false discovery rate of 0.05. The earlier analysis of approximately 590 of the donors excluded approximately 15 rarely observed V segments, including chromosome 9 orphons, because counts were too low. It was suggested by the authors that the approach could potentially be generalized to other disease states and immunological phenotypes. Only TCR beta chains were sequenced in this cohort, and the absence of alpha or paired-chain data limited detectable features. In a later genetic analysis, a missense DCLRE1C variant was associated with V-gene and J-gene trimming of TCR beta chains, and the association was replicated in an independent cohort. Most CMV-associated TCR beta chains appeared to be HLA-restricted in a later analysis, and the HLA associations seemed to be driven largely by CMV exposure.

A remark on this clone: The target of this receptor is not known. No much larger clonotype is one base removed from it; base qualities were not supplied.

The library was made by the immunoSEQ multiplex PCR assay. For the multiplex PCR, a mixture combining 60 forward primers for TCR Vbeta segments and 13 reverse primers for TCR Jbeta segments was used. The CDR3 region of rearranged TCR beta genes was amplified from genomic DNA with a multiplex PCR assay. The Illumina HiSeq System was used to sequence the amplified TCR beta libraries as 87-base-pair reads. Regarding the original processing steps: In a later analysis, 77 million or so unique TCR beta chains were counted across the 500 to 850 repertoires, and some 10 million of these chains were shared by at least two donors. A nearest-neighbor algorithm error-corrected the raw reads and collapsed the reads into unique sequences, merging closely related sequences to remove PCR and sequencing errors. Alignment of CDR3 sequences to IMGT reference sequences was used to assign V, D and J gene segments. Each retained sequence needed at least a six-nucleotide match to both a V gene segment and a J gene segment. Rearrangements were called productive when the CDR3 lacked stop codons and stayed in frame with V and J; all others were non-productive. CDR3 was defined according to IMGT convention as the region running from the second conserved V-encoded cysteine to the conserved J-encoded phenylalanine. In an earlier analysis of more than 550 of the donors, sequences lacking an unambiguous match to a single V gene segment were excluded. An earlier analysis of about 590 of the donors classified V segments as functional when productive rearrangements were above 56.7% and as segregating when the standard deviation between donors was above 5%. To diagnose cytomegalovirus status from the catalog of TCR beta chain sequences, a statistical classification framework was built. In a later analysis, V and J genes were assigned by comparing TCR nucleotide sequences against IMGT/GENE-DB human TR gene sequences. The TCRdist pipeline was used in a later analysis to assign CDR3 sequences and most-parsimonious VDJ recombination scenarios. In a later analysis, each TCR beta chain was defined by its CDR3 amino acid sequence together with its V-gene family, and reads without a unique V-gene family were excluded. In a later analysis, approximately 590 highly shared, low-generation-probability nucleotide sequences were removed to address suspected cross-contamination and a sequencing artifact. For each public chain, a later analysis derived a clonal expansion index from normalized ranks of inferred template counts within each repertoire. Generation probabilities in a later analysis came from a VDJ recombination model fitted to out-of-frame rearrangements, and those results were checked against IGoR. In a later analysis, TCR-TCR, TCR-HLA and TCR-CMV co-occurrence was scored with hypergeometric tests, and a repertoire-size bias correction was applied to TCR pairs. False discovery rates were estimated in a later analysis by permuting HLA or CMV assignments 20 times. In a later analysis, co-occurring TCRs were grouped using DBSCAN, with TCRdist sequence similarity added in when clustering inside HLA-allele-positive subsets. Repertoires with fewer than 30,000 or more than 120,000 public chains were left out of co-occurrence clustering, as were several repertoires with anomalous nucleotide sharing. In its TCRdb copy, this immuneACCESS table keeps in-frame sequences only and misses some clones. Where compared with another copy, unresolved V genes explain less than half of these, and the others have no known cause. V, J and clone size are taken as reported in that table, and D and trimming were inferred from the DNA itself. A total of about 82,000 clones appear in this sample, less than 80% of them only once. The top ten constitute approximately 16% of the sample.

The cohort consisted of some 670 healthy bone marrow donors. At the time of sampling, every cohort member was nominally healthy, though immune exposures that went unrecorded were likely present. The donor tested CMV seropositive and was one of the 289 seropositive cohort members. A peripheral blood sample was collected from each donor, and TCR beta sequencing was performed on peripheral blood mononuclear cells. Genomic DNA was extracted from the blood cell samples with the Qiagen DNeasy Blood Extraction Kit. Per the germline V gene, SNHLY is the CDR1 and FYNNEI is the CDR2. The trim is 3 bases for V and 1 base for J, with a gap of 15 bases between the germline ends. There are 16 amino acids in the CDR3, from cysteine to phenylalanine inclusive. The only DNA kept is the CDR3, 48 bases in frame from the first base.

This receptor was taken from a woman in her forties in good health and CMV-seropositive. Sequenced material: PBMCs. This receptor chain uses TRBV2 and TRBJ1-1, with the D gene too uncertain to name. The nucleotides are TGTGCCAGCAGTGATTGGGCAGCCTACTCGAACACTGAAGCTTTCTTT. Its protein reads: CASSDWAAYSNTEAFF.